This TCR beta chain was captured in a study of vaccination effects on CD4 cells after COVID-19. Study-level information: Peptide-pool stimulation followed by sequencing identified expanded antigen-specific CD4+ clonotypes in the ViraFEST assay. Study-wide findings and caveats: Early post-infection timepoints were absent, and convalescent patients were few. There was marked clonal contraction among infection- and vaccine-induced clones late after vaccination.

This CDR3 comprises 15 residues. J lost 5 bases, V lost 3 bases, and 5 bases had no gene match. Germline CDR1 reads SGHDT; CDR2 reads YYEEEE. The protocol was immunoSEQ multiplex PCR, while the TCRdb copy is restricted to in-frame clones and leaves out a portion. The sample holds about 73,000 clones, less than 75% seen once. Concerning this clone itself: Its antigen is undetermined.

Around day 10 of culture, CD4+ T cells were separated out. Vaccine administered to participants consisted of two doses of either BNT162b2 or mRNA-1273. Prior SARS-CoV-2 infection was absent in the vaccine recipients, as shown by negative nucleocapsid antibodies. The J gene is TRBJ1-2, the V gene TRBV5-6; 12 positions agree with TRBD1. Here the sequenced sample was CD4+ T cells from PBMCs cultured without peptide, taken after COVID-19 vaccination. This TCR was sampled from a human donor who received a COVID-19 vaccine. The CDR3 loop reads CASSWRDRGPYGYTF. CDR3 bases: TGTGCCAGCAGCTGGAGGGACAGGGGGCCTTATGGCTACACCTTC.